This entry concerns a single T cell receptor (beta chain). Germline V lookup: CDR1 MDHEN, CDR2 SYDVKM. Deletions cut 11 bases from V and 5 bases from J, with 15 bases between. CDR3 size: 12 residues. The data were taken from a study of response to subunit inactivated influenza vaccine. Each CDR3 protein gets one entry after TCRdb re-called the RT-PCR reads with MiXCR. The repertoire holds more than 150,000 distinct CDR3 sequences, with 9.2% as singletons. This chain links TRBV28 with TRBJ1-2; weak D call: TRBD1 (6 bases). The TCR originated in a man aged 50 to 60 who received an inactivated influenza vaccine. This specimen was non-naive T cells sorted from PBMCs, taken on the day of vaccination. The CDR3 DNA reads as TGTGCCGGGGGACATCGGTCGTATGGCTACACCTTC. It translates to CAGGHRSYGYTF.